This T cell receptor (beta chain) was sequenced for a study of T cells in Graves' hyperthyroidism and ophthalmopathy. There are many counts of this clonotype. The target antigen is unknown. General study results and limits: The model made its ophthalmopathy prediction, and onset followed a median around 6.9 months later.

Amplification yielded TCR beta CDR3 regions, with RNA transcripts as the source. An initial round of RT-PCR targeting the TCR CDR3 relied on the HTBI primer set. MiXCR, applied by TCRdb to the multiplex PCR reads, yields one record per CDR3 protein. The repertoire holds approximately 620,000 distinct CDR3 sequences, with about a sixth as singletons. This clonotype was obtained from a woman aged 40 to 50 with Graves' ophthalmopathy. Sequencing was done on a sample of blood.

CDR3 residues: CASSRGLAGTYEQYF. The CDR3 nucleotides are TGCGCCAGCAGCCGAGGGCTAGCGGGAACCTACGAGCAGTACTTC. The genes are TRBV5-1 and TRBJ2-7, with 9 bases aligning to TRBD2. Germline loops: CDR1 SGHRS, CDR2 YFSETQ. The CDR3 is 15 amino acids. V lost 4 bases, J lost 2 bases, and 7 bases stayed unmatched.